The 20 T cell receptor beta chains below all came from one sample that was sequenced in a study of T cells in Graves' hyperthyroidism and ophthalmopathy. What was amplified from RNA transcripts were TCR beta CDR3 regions. In the first-round RT-PCR of the TCR CDR3, the HTBI primer set was used. MiXCR was run by TCRdb on the multiplex PCR reads, yielding one entry per CDR3 protein. Among roughly 180,000 distinct CDR3 sequences, just under 9.5% were seen once, and the ten largest hold around 21%. Sequenced: blood. All receptors derive from a woman aged 18-29 years with Graves' hyperthyroidism that later progressed to Graves' ophthalmopathy.

This clonotype was found many times. The V call is TRBV11-2, the J call TRBJ1-2; a possible D gene is TRBD1 (5 bases). Germline CDR1 and CDR2: SGHAT and FQNNGV. The V gene lost 3 bases and the J gene lost 0 bases, with 8 bases spanning the gap. The length of the CDR3 is 14 residues. CDR3 amino acids: CASSFGRANYGYTF. The CDR3 region has the DNA TGTGCCAGCAGCTTCGGCAGGGCTAACTATGGCTACACCTTC. Based on the CDR3 plus reference TRBV11-2 and TRBJ1-2, the full variable domain is EAGVAQSPRYKIIEKRQSVAFWCNPISGHATLYWYQQILGQGPKLLIQFQNNGVVDDSQLPKDRFSAERLKGVDSTLKIQPAKLEDSAVYLCASSFGRANYGYTFGSGTRLTVV.

The table lists this clonotype with a few counts. The rearrangement joins TRBV4-1 to TRBJ1-2, with 8 bases identical to TRBD1. Looked up from germline, CDR1 is MGHRA and CDR2 is YSYEKL. This CDR3 region has 13 residues. J was trimmed by 8 bases and V by 3 bases; bases with no gene match: 5. Here the CDR3 reads CASSHFGQGGYTF. DNA for the CDR3: TGCGCCAGCAGCCACTTTGGACAGGGCGGCTACACCTTC.

This clonotype was seen many times. This sequence joins TRBV11-2 and TRBJ1-1; D perhaps matches TRBD1 (5 bases). The V and J ends lost 0 bases and 2 bases respectively, with 13 bases between them. Germline lookup yields CDR1 SGHAT and CDR2 FQNNGV. The CDR3 has 16 residues. The CDR3 region has the DNA TGTGCCAGCAGCTTAGATGGGGGACGCACCAACACTGAAGCTTTCTTT. Protein: CASSLDGGRTNTEAFF.

This clonotype came up many times. The chain carries TRBV3-1 and TRBJ1-5, with TRBD1 identical over 11 bases. The V gene's germline CDR1 is LGHDT and CDR2 YNNKEL (reference sequence). V dropped 1 base and J dropped 6; count of bases not matched to a gene: 2. The CDR3 runs 15 residues. The DNA for the CDR3 is TGTGCCAGCAGCCAAGGGACAGGGGGCTTTCAGCCCCAGCATTTT. Amino acids: CASSQGTGGFQPQHF.

This clonotype was detected ten times or more. The V gene is TRBV6-2 or TRBV6-3, the J gene TRBJ1-3; D remains ambiguous. This CDR3 spans 14 amino acids. V lost 2 bases to trimming and J lost 0 bases, with 5 bases between them. The germline V gene has CDR1 MNHEY and CDR2 SVGEGT. The CDR3, as DNA: TGTGCCAGCAGTTACACCGTCTCTGGAAACACCATATATTTT. Translating gives CASSYTVSGNTIYF.

The chain recombines TRBV25-1 with TRBJ2-3, with 9 bases identical to TRBD2. The V gene's germline CDR1 is MGHDK and CDR2 SYGVNS. V was clipped by 2 bases and J by 2 bases; unmatched bases: 5. This CDR3 spans 16 amino acids. Here the CDR3 reads CASSEPKREVTDTQYF. The CDR3 DNA is TGTGCCAGCAGTGAACCCAAGCGGGAGGTCACAGATACGCAGTATTTT.

This clonotype has a count of ten or more. The chain joins TRBV29-1 to TRBJ1-1; the match to TRBD1 covers 7 bases. The CDR3 is 11 residues long. Trimming removed 5 bases from V and 4 bases from J; junction bases left unmatched: 1. Germline lookup yields CDR1 SQVTM and CDR2 ANQGSEA. The DNA for the CDR3 is TGCAGCGTTCGGACAGGCACTGAAGCTTTCTTT. Amino acid sequence: CSVRTGTEAFF.

This clonotype came up a few times. V gene TRBV6-5 combines with J gene TRBJ2-4, with D possibly matching TRBD1 (5 bases). Trimming took 1 base from V and 5 from J, leaving 12 bases between them. Germline V gene data show CDR1 as MNHEY and CDR2 as SVGAGI. The CDR3 length is 15 residues. Here the CDR3 DNA reads TGTGCCAGCAGTTACTATCGGCAGGGTGAAAACATTCAGTACTTC. It yields the protein CASSYYRQGENIQYF.

The rearrangement joins TRBV27 to TRBJ1-6, with 8 bases lining up with TRBD1. This CDR3 has 16 residues. V lost 5 bases to trimming and J lost 9 bases; unmatched junction nucleotides: 12. CDR1 MNHEY and CDR2 SMNVEV come from the germline V gene (reference sequence). Here the CDR3 DNA reads TGTGCCAGCAGTCCGGGACAGGTCCCTTTTTCTTCACCCCTCCACTTT. It is translated as CASSPGQVPFSSPLHF.

This clonotype was counted many times. The rearrangement uses TRBV12-3 or TRBV12-4 and TRBJ2-1; D might be TRBD2 (6 bases). This CDR3 contains 14 residues. The V and J ends lost 3 bases and 7 bases respectively, with 13 bases between them. This CDR3 reads CASSLTRSRNEQFF. CDR3 coding DNA: TGTGCCAGCAGTTTGACTAGATCTCGGAATGAGCAGTTCTTC.

This clonotype has ten or more counts. The rearrangement uses TRBV7-9 and TRBJ2-5; 7 bases match TRBD1. The CDR3 has 16 residues. The germline CDR1 and CDR2 sequences are SEHNR and FQNEAQ (reference sequence). Trimming removed 4 bases from V and 5 bases from J; junction bases left unmatched: 13. The CDR3: CASSSLWTGSGETQYF. The CDR3 nucleotides are TGTGCCAGCAGCTCACTATGGACAGGATCGGGGGAGACCCAGTACTTC.

The chain recombines TRBV10-3 with TRBJ1-2; 12 bases are shared with TRBD1. The J segment lost 4 bases and the V segment lost 6 bases, leaving 3 bases of the junction unmatched. CDR1 is ENHRY and CDR2 is SYGVKD in the germline V gene. This CDR3 spans 14 amino acids. DNA of the CDR3: TGTGCCATCAGCCGGGACAGGGGGCCCTATGGCTACACCTTC. It codes for CAISRDRGPYGYTF.

This clonotype was recorded many times. The chain couples TRBV11-2 to TRBJ1-2, with D possibly matching TRBD1 (5 bases). The germline V gene has CDR1 SGHAT and CDR2 FQNNGV. There are 15 residues in the CDR3. Trimming pared 6 bases from V and 0 bases from J, leaving 14 bases between. Written as DNA, the CDR3 is TGTGCCAGCAGTTTAACAGGCACGGCTAACTATGGCTACACCTTC. It is translated as CASSLTGTANYGYTF.

Remarks on this clonotype: Compared with germline, one end of the junction differs, possibly owing to a read error. The chain couples TRBV11-2 to TRBJ1-1; D gene ambiguous. The CDR3 runs 11 residues. The germline gives CDR1 SGHAT, CDR2 FQNNGV. The CDR3 DNA reads as TGTGCCAGCAGACAGAACGCTGAAGCTTTCTTT. This sequence encodes CASRQNAEAFF.

Ten or more counts support this clonotype. This chain links TRBV4-2 with TRBJ2-7; TRBD1 is a possible D gene (5 bases). Germline assignment: CDR1 LGHNA and CDR2 YNFKEQ. The CDR3 covers 14 residues. V shed 4 bases and J shed 3 bases, with 13 bases lying between them. The DNA of the CDR3 is TGTGCCAGCAGCCCCGGCAGGGTAGGCTACGAGCAGTACTTC. It codes for CASSPGRVGYEQYF.

This clonotype came up many times. V and J are TRBV3-1 and TRBJ2-7; D ambiguous. V dropped 0 bases and J dropped 3 bases, with 9 bases sitting between them. This CDR3 has 14 amino acids. Germline CDR1 reads LGHDT; CDR2 reads YNNKEL (reference sequence). The CDR3 region is CASSQDEASYEQYF. The CDR3 DNA sequence: TGTGCCAGCAGCCAAGATGAGGCTAGCTACGAGCAGTACTTC.

This clonotype was seen a handful of times. The chain employs TRBV5-1 and TRBJ2-2; TRBD1 might be the D (5 bases). The germline V and J ends were trimmed by 0 bases and 7 bases, with 10 bases remaining between them. The germline CDR1 and CDR2 sequences are SGHRS and YFSETQ. CDR3 size: 14 residues. This CDR3 reads CASSLGGIVGELFF. The CDR3 DNA is TGCGCCAGCAGCTTGGGGGGCATTGTCGGGGAGCTGTTTTTT. Together with reference TRBV5-1 and TRBJ2-2, the CDR3 gives the full variable domain: KAGVTQTPRYLIKTRGQQVTLSCSPISGHRSVSWYQQTPGQGLQFLFEYFSETQRNKGNFPGRFSGRQFSNSRSEMNVSTLELGDSALYLCASSLGGIVGELFFGEGSRLTVL.

This clonotype occurred many times. The V and J genes are TRBV28 and TRBJ2-7, with TRBD2 matching 14 bases. CDR1 and CDR2 (germline): MDHEN, SYDVKM. This CDR3 spans 17 amino acids. The J segment lost 0 bases and the V segment lost 4 bases, leaving 5 bases of the junction unmatched. The chain's CDR3 is CASSSPGTSGGSYEQYF. The CDR3 DNA follows: TGTGCCAGCAGTTCCCCTGGGACTAGCGGGGGCTCCTACGAGCAGTACTTC.

This clonotype was detected many times. This chain uses TRBV6-1 with TRBJ1-2; D unclear. This CDR3 has 16 amino acids. With 5 bases removed from V and 4 bases from J, the gap between germline ends came to 20 bases. Germline V CDR1 and CDR2: MNHNS, SASEGT. The CDR3 bases are TGTGCCAGCAGTCCCTACTGGGAGGGATTTAGCTATGGCTACACCTTC. Protein: CASSPYWEGFSYGYTF.

This clonotype appeared a few times. The rearrangement uses TRBV19 and TRBJ1-3; D not certain. The CDR3 loop spans 13 amino acids. CDR1 is LNHDA and CDR2 is SQIVND in the germline V gene (reference sequence). V shed 6 bases and J shed 1 base, with 7 bases lying between them. CDR3 amino acids: CASRADSGNTIYF. The CDR3 coding sequence is TGTGCCAGTAGGGCAGATTCTGGAAACACCATATATTTT.